Listed below are T cell receptor beta chains from one sample, sequenced in a study of blood T cell repertoires in COVID-19. Sequencing used immunoSEQ multiplex PCR; TCRdb keeps in-frame clones, though not all of them. This repertoire shows 300,000 or so clones, under 90% found once; its top ten account for roughly 2.9%. The sample taken for sequencing was peripheral blood. Source of these receptors: a woman aged 25-40 years with COVID-19, enrolled during active disease. The CDR3 runs from the conserved cysteine through the conserved F or W. A D gene is named only where the DNA matches it firmly. Part of the rows lack a size; the others show once, few, many or a class for expanded clones.

cdr3_length | clone_size | d_call | j_call | v_call | cdr3_aa | cdr3_nt
15 | NA | TRBD1 | TRBJ1-2 | TRBV6-5 | CASSYKQGTPYGYTF | TGTGCCAGCAGTTACAAACAGGGGACACCGTATGGCTACACCTTC
13 | once | TRBD1 | TRBJ2-7 | TRBV27 | CASSSGTVFEQYF | TGTGCCAGCAGTTCAGGGACAGTTTTCGAGCAGTACTTC
19 | NA | TRBD2 | TRBJ2-2 | TRBV7-9 | CASSTLLAGGPAETGELFF | TGTGCCAGCAGCACGCTCCTAGCGGGAGGGCCGGCGGAGACCGGGGAGCTGTTTTTT
11 | NA | NA | TRBJ2-7 | TRBV12-3/TRBV12-4 | CASSHSYEQYF | TGTGCCAGCAGCCATTCCTACGAGCAGTACTTC
12 | NA | NA | TRBJ1-1 | TRBV28 | CASSWGALEAFF | TGTGCCAGCAGTTGGGGCGCTCTAGAAGCTTTCTTT
15 | NA | TRBD1 | TRBJ1-1 | TRBV24-1 | CATSETGLQGSGAFF | TGTGCCACCAGTGAGACAGGGTTGCAGGGGAGCGGAGCTTTCTTT
14 | NA | TRBD2 | TRBJ2-1 | TRBV2 | CASRFRLAVVEQFF | TGTGCCAGCAGATTTAGACTAGCGGTCGTTGAGCAGTTCTTC
14 | NA | TRBD1 | TRBJ1-4 | TRBV10-2 | CASSEQGAREKLFF | TGCGCCAGCAGTGAGCAGGGGGCACGGGAAAAACTGTTTTTT
16 | NA | NA | TRBJ2-3 | TRBV4-2 | CASSQGFGDGTDTQYF | TGTGCCAGCAGCCAAGGGTTCGGTGATGGCACAGATACGCAGTATTTT
15 | NA | NA | TRBJ1-2 | TRBV30 | CAWSALKRFNYGYTF | TGTGCCTGGAGTGCCTTAAAGAGATTTAACTATGGCTACACCTTC
14 | NA | TRBD1 | TRBJ1-1 | TRBV6-4 | CASRRDRGDTEAFF | TGTGCCAGCAGACGGGACAGAGGAGACACTGAAGCTTTCTTT
13 | NA | NA | TRBJ2-2 | TRBV28 | CASSFRNTGELFF | TGTGCCAGCAGTTTCCGGAACACCGGGGAGCTGTTTTTT
15 | NA | TRBD2 | TRBJ2-1 | TRBV30 | CAWRKLAETYNEQFF | TGTGCCTGGCGGAAACTAGCGGAGACCTACAATGAGCAGTTCTTC
16 | NA | NA | TRBJ1-1 | TRBV18 | CASSPVGASKNTEAFF | TGTGCCAGCTCACCAGTGGGGGCGAGCAAGAACACTGAAGCTTTCTTT
15 | NA | TRBD1 | TRBJ2-7 | TRBV19 | CASSTGTGLGHEQYF | TGTGCCAGTAGTACCGGGACAGGGCTAGGGCACGAGCAGTACTTC
14 | NA | NA | TRBJ2-7 | TRBV6-5 | CASSSNRAPYEQYF | TGTGCCAGCAGTTCGAACAGGGCCCCCTACGAGCAGTACTTC
14 | NA | NA | TRBJ1-1 | TRBV30 | CAWNLGQMGLGAFF | TGTGCCTGGAATCTCGGACAGATGGGCCTTGGGGCTTTCTTT
15 | NA | TRBD1 | TRBJ2-7 | TRBV7-9 | CASSFGQAYGTEQYF | TGTGCCAGCAGCTTCGGACAGGCCTACGGCACGGAGCAGTACTTC
14 | NA | TRBD1 | TRBJ1-1 | TRBV6-5 | CASSPQGAYTEAFF | TGTGCCAGCAGCCCCCAGGGGGCATACACTGAAGCTTTCTTT
13 | NA | TRBD1 | TRBJ1-1 | TRBV6-5 | CASSPGGYTEAFF | TGTGCCAGCAGCCCAGGGGGGTACACTGAAGCTTTCTTT
15 | NA | TRBD2 | TRBJ2-2 | TRBV5-4 | CASRRSGSNGGELFF | TGTGCCAGCAGACGCAGCGGGAGTAACGGCGGGGAGCTGTTTTTT
12 | NA | NA | TRBJ2-1 | TRBV4-2 | CASSRLGNEQFF | TGTGCCAGCAGCCGACTAGGCAATGAGCAGTTCTTC
15 | few | TRBD2 | TRBJ2-1 | TRBV30 | CAWSVEREAYNEQFF | TGTGCCTGGAGTGTAGAGCGGGAGGCGTACAATGAGCAGTTCTTC
17 | few | NA | TRBJ2-2 | TRBV11-2 | CASSLIPDRKNTGELFF | TGTGCCAGCAGCTTAATCCCAGACAGGAAGAACACCGGGGAGCTGTTTTTT
14 | NA | TRBD1 | TRBJ1-1 | TRBV6-5 | CASSYSRGDTEAFF | TGTGCCAGCAGTTACAGCAGGGGGGACACTGAAGCTTTCTTT
13 | few | NA | TRBJ2-7 | TRBV25-1 | CASSDFQGYEQYF | TGTGCCAGCAGTGATTTTCAGGGCTACGAGCAGTACTTC
16 | NA | TRBD1 | TRBJ1-1 | TRBV6-5 | CASSYSLRQGYTEAFF | TGTGCCAGCAGTTACTCACTTCGACAGGGGTACACTGAAGCTTTCTTT